A single sample is the source of the 10 T cell receptor beta chains below, sequenced in a study of blood T cells in healthy people across ages. The use of a sample-barcoded 5' primer and a J-beta primer mix characterized a second PCR of about 7 to 12 cycles. TCRdb independently ran MiXCR on the 5' RACE reads; one entry per CDR3 protein. This sample has 1.5 million or so distinct CDR3 sequences; approximately 39% occur once, and the top ten carry approximately 4.1%. The sequenced sample was blood. The receptors were gathered from a woman between 18 and 29 years old in good health.

Turning to this clonotype: One end of the junction does not line up with germline, which may come from a read error. CDR3 nucleotides: TGCAGTGCTAGGGCGACTAGCGGGGAATGGGATACGCGGTATTTT. This gives the protein CSARATSGEWDTRYF. This chain connects TRBV20-1 to TRBJ2-3, with 11 bases that match TRBD2. Germline V CDR1 and CDR2: DFQATT, SNEGSKA (reference sequence). The CDR3 has 15 amino acids.

The chain is built from TRBV27 and TRBJ1-3; D is unresolved. The V gene's germline CDR1 is MNHEY and CDR2 SMNVEV (reference sequence). Between the trimmed V and J ends, which lost 4 bases and 1 base, there was a span of 11 bases. This CDR3 is 15 amino acids long. The CDR3 DNA is TGTGCCAGCAGTTCGCGAAAGGGATCTGGAAACACCATATATTTT. Translating it yields CASSSRKGSGNTIYF.

V is TRBV25-1 and J is TRBJ2-3, with D unresolved. CDR3 length: 15 residues. The germline V and J ends were trimmed by 4 bases and 0 bases, with 11 bases remaining between them. Germline V gene data show CDR1 as MGHDK and CDR2 as SYGVNS. CDR3 region: CASSAQRWSTDTQYF. CDR3 DNA: TGTGCCAGCAGTGCACAGAGATGGAGCACAGATACGCAGTATTTT.

This clonotype was counted only a few times. This chain connects TRBV20-1 to TRBJ2-5; 8 bases agree with TRBD2. J gave up 5 bases and V 6 bases, and 11 bases lay outside the gene matches. The CDR3 covers 14 residues. The germline V gene has CDR1 DFQATT and CDR2 SNEGSKA (reference sequence). The CDR3 here is CSAVTSEGVETQYF. DNA for the CDR3: TGCAGTGCCGTGACTAGCGAGGGGGTGGAGACCCAGTACTTC.

This clonotype was seen a few times. The genes are TRBV29-1 and TRBJ2-2; 8 bases align to TRBD1. This CDR3 comprises 14 residues. Looked up from germline, CDR1 is SQVTM and CDR2 is ANQGSEA. With 3 bases clipped from V and 5 bases from J, the junction kept 5 bases outside the gene matches. The chain's CDR3 is CSVEGQDSTGELFF. CDR3 nucleotides: TGCAGCGTTGAGGGACAGGATTCAACCGGGGAGCTGTTTTTT.

The chain recombines TRBV28 with TRBJ2-5; the D gene is possibly TRBD2 (6 bases). In germline, CDR1 is MDHEN, CDR2 SYDVKM. V lost 5 bases, J lost 9 bases, and 16 bases lay in between. This CDR3 spans 13 amino acids. The CDR3 region has the DNA TGTGCCAGCAGTGTTGGACCGACGGGGGCCCAGTACTTC. Translation gives CASSVGPTGAQYF.

CDR3 in amino acids: CASSFLQGSQETQYF. CDR3 DNA: TGCGCCAGCAGCTTTCTTCAGGGGTCCCAAGAGACCCAGTACTTC. V is TRBV5-1 and J is TRBJ2-5, with D possibly matching TRBD1 (6 bases). This CDR3 is 15 amino acids long. Germline CDR1 SGHRS, CDR2 YFSETQ. V gave up 2 bases and J gave up 1 base, with 12 bases separating them.

The V and J genes are TRBV5-1 and TRBJ2-5; the match to TRBD1 covers 9 bases. This CDR3 is built from 15 residues. Germline CDR1 SGHRS, CDR2 YFSETQ. Trimming at V came to 0 bases and at J to 11 bases, leaving 11 bases not matched to a gene. CDR3 nucleotides: TGCGCCAGCAGCTTGGTGGACAGGGGAAGCCATGAGCAGTACTTC. Translated: CASSLVDRGSHEQYF.

This clonotype appeared a few times. This rearrangement joins TRBV4-1 to TRBJ2-5; D is undetermined. The CDR3 is 13 amino acids. The germline V gene encodes CDR1 MGHRA and CDR2 YSYEKL. V gave up 2 bases and J gave up 9 bases, with 13 bases separating them. The CDR3 protein is CASSQLTVDPQYF. Here the CDR3 DNA reads TGCGCCAGCAGCCAACTAACGGTGGATCCCCAGTACTTC.

This rearrangement joins TRBV7-9 to TRBJ2-4, with TRBD2 as a possible D gene (6 bases). V lost 5 bases and J 3 bases, leaving 26 bases between the germline ends. Looked up from germline, CDR1 is SEHNR and CDR2 is FQNEAQ (reference sequence). The CDR3 is made up of 19 amino acids. The CDR3 nucleotides read TGTGCCAGCAGCCCCCTACTAGCCGGTACCCTATTAGACAAAAACATTCAGTACTTC. Encoded protein: CASSPLLAGTLLDKNIQYF.